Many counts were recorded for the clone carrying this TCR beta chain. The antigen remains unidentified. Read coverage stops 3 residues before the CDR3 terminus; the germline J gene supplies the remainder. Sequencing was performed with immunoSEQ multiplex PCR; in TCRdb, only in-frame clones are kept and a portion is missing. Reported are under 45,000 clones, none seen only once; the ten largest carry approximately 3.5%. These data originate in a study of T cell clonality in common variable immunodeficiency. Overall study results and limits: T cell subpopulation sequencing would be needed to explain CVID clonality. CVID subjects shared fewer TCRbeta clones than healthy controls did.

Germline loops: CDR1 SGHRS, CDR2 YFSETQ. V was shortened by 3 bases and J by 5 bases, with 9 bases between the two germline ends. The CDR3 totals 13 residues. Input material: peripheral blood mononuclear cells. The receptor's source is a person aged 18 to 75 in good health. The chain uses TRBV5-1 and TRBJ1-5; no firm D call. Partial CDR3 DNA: TGCGCCAGCAGCTCGGGTCCCGATCAGCCC. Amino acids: CASSSGPDQP. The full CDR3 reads CASSSGPDQPQHF.